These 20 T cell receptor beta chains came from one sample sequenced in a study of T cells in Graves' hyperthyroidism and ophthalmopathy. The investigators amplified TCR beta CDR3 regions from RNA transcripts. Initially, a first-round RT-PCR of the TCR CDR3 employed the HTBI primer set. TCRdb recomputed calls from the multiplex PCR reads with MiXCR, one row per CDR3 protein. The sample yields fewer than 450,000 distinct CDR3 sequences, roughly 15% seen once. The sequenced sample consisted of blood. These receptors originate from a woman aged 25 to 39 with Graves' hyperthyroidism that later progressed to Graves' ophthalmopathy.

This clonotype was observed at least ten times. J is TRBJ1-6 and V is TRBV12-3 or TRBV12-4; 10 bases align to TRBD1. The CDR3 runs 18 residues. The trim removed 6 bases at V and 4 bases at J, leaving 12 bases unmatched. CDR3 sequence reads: CASSTTLTGGLYNSPLHF. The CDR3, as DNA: TGTGCCAGCAGCACTACCTTGACAGGGGGCCTTTATAATTCACCCCTCCACTTT.

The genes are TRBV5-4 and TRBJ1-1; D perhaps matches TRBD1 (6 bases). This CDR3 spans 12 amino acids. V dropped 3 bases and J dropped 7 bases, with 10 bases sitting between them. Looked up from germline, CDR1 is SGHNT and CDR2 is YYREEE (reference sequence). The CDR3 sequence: CASSWGDNEAFF. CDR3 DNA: TGTGCCAGCAGCTGGGGGGACAATGAAGCTTTCTTT.

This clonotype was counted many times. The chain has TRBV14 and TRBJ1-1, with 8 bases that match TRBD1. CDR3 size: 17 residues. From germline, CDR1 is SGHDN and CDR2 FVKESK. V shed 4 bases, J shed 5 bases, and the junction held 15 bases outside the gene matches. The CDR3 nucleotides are TGTGCCAGCAGCCCGATCGACAGGGGTACAATCGGGACTGAAGCTTTCTTT. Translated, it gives CASSPIDRGTIGTEAFF. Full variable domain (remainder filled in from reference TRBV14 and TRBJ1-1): EAGVTQFPSHSVIEKGQTVTLRCDPISGHDNLYWYRRVMGKEIKFLLHFVKESKQDESGMPNNRFLAERTGGTYSTLKVQPAELEDSGVYFCASSPIDRGTIGTEAFFGQGTRLTVV.

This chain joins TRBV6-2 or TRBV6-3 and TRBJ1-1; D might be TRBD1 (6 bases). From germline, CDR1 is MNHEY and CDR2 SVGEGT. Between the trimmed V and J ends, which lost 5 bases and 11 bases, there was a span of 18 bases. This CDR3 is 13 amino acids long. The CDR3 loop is CASSTKRDTTAFF. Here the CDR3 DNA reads TGTGCCAGCAGTACCAAAAGGGACACGACCGCTTTCTTT.

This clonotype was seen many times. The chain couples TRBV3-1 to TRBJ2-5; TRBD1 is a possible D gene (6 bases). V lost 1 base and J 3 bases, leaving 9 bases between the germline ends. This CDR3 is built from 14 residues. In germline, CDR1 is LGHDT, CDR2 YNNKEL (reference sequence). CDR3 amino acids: CASSQAAGEETQYF. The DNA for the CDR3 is TGTGCCAGCAGCCAAGCAGCAGGGGAAGAGACCCAGTACTTC.

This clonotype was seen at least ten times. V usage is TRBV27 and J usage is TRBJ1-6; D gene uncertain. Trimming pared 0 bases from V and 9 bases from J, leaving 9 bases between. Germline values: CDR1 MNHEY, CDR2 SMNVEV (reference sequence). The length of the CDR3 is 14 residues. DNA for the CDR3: TGTGCCAGCAGTTTATCAGGGAGTGCTTCACCCCTCCACTTT. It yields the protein CASSLSGSASPLHF.

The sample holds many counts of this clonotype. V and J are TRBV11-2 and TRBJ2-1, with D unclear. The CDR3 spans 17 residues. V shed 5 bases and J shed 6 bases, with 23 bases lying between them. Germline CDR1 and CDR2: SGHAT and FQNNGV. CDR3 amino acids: CASSQRAPGVYSNEQFF. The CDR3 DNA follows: TGTGCCAGCAGCCAAAGGGCCCCTGGGGTCTACAGCAATGAGCAGTTCTTC. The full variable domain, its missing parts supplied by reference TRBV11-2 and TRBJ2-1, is EAGVAQSPRYKIIEKRQSVAFWCNPISGHATLYWYQQILGQGPKLLIQFQNNGVVDDSQLPKDRFSAERLKGVDSTLKIQPAKLEDSAVYLCASSQRAPGVYSNEQFFGPGTRLTVL.

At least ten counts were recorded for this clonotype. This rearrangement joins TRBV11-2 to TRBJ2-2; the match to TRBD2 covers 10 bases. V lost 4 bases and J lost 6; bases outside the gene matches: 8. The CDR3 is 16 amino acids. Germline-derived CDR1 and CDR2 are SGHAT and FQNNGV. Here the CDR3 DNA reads TGTGCCAGCAGCTGGCCTAGCGGGAGAATTGCCGGGGAGCTGTTTTTT. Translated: CASSWPSGRIAGELFF.

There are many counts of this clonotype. CDR3 bases: TGTGCCAGCAGTGCCCTGTCCGGGACTAGAGTCTATGAGCAGTTCTTC. This encodes CASSALSGTRVYEQFF. The genes are TRBV28 and TRBJ2-1, with 8 bases aligning to TRBD2. CDR3 length equals 16 residues. In germline, CDR1 is MDHEN, CDR2 SYDVKM. Trimming at V came to 5 bases and at J to 8 bases, leaving 14 bases not matched to a gene.

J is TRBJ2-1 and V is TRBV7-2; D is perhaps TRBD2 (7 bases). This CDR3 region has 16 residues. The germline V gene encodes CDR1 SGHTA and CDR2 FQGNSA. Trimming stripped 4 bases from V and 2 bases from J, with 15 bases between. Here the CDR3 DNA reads TGTGCCAGCAGCTCCCCCCGGGGGGCCCCCTACAATGAGCAGTTCTTC. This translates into CASSSPRGAPYNEQFF.

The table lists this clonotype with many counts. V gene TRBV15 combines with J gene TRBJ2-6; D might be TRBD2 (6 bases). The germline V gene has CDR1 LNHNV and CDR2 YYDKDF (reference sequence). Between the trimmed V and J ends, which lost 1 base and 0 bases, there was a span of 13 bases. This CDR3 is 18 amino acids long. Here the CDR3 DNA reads TGTGCCACCAGCAGAGGTAGGGGAGGACTCTCTGGGGCCAACGTCCTGACTTTC. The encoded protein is CATSRGRGGLSGANVLTF.

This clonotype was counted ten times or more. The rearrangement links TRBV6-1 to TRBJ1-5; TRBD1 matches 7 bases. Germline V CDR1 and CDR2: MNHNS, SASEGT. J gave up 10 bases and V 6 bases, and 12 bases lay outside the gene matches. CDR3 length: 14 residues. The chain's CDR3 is CASSAPRGGGPQHF. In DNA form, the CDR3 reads TGTGCCAGCAGCGCCCCCCGAGGGGGCGGACCCCAGCATTTT.

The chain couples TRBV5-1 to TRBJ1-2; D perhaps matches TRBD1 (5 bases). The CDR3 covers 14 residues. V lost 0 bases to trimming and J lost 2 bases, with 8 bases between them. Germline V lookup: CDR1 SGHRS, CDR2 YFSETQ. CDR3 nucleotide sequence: TGCGCCAGCAGCTTGGACGGGGGAAACTATGGCTACACCTTC. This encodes CASSLDGGNYGYTF. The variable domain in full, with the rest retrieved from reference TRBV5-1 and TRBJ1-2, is KAGVTQTPRYLIKTRGQQVTLSCSPISGHRSVSWYQQTPGQGLQFLFEYFSETQRNKGNFPGRFSGRQFSNSRSEMNVSTLELGDSALYLCASSLDGGNYGYTFGSGTRLTVV.

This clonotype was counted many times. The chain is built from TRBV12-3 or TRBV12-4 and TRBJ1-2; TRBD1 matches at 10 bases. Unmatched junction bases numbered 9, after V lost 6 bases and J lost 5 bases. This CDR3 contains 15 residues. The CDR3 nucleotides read TGTGCCAGCAGCTTCTCTCGGACAGGGGGATATGGCTACACCTTC. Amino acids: CASSFSRTGGYGYTF.

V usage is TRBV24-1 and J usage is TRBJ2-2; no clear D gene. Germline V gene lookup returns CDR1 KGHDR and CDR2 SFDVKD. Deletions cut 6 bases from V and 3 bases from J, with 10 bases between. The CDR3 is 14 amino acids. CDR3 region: CATSPALDTGELFF. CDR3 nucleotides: TGTGCCACCAGTCCCGCCTTGGACACCGGGGAGCTGTTTTTT.

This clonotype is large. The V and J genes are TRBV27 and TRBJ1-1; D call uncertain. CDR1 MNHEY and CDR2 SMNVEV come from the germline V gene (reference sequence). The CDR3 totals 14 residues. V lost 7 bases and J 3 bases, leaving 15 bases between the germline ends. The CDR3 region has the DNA TGTGCCAGCATTAATATTAATGAGGACACTGAAGCTTTCTTT. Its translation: CASININEDTEAFF.

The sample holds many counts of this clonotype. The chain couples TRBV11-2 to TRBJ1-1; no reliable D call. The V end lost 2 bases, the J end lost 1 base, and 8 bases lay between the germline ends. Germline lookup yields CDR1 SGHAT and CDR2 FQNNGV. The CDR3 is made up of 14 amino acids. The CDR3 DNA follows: TGTGCCAGCAGCTTAATCCGCGCGAACACTGAAGCTTTCTTT. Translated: CASSLIRANTEAFF.

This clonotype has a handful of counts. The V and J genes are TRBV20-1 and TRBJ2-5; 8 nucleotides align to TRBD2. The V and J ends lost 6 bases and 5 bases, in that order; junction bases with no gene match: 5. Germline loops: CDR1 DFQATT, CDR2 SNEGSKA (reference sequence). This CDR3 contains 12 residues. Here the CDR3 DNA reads TGCAGTGCCGGGGGGGCCGGGGAGACCCAGTACTTC. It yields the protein CSAGGAGETQYF.

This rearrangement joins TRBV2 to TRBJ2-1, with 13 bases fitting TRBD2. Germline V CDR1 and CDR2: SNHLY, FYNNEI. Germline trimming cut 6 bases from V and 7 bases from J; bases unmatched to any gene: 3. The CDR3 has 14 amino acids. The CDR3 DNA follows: TGTGCCAGCAGGCCGGGACTAGCGGGGAATGAGCAGTTCTTC. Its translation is CASRPGLAGNEQFF.

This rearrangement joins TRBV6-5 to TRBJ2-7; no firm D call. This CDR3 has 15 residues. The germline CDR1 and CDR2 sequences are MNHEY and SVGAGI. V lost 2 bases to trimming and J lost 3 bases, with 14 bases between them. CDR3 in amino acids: CASSYNVDGFYEQYF. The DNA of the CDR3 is TGTGCCAGCAGTTACAATGTCGACGGATTCTACGAGCAGTACTTC.